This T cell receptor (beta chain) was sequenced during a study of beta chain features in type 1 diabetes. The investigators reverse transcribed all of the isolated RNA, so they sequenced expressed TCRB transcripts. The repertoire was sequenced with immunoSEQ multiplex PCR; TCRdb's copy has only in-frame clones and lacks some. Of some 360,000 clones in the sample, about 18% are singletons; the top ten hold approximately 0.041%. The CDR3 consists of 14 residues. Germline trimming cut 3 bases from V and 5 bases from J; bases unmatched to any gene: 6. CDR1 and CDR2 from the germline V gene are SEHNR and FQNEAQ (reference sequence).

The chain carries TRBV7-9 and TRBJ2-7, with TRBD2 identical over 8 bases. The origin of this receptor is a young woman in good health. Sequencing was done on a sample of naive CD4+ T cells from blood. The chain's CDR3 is CASSLSGRVNEQYF. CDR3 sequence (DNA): TGTGCCAGCAGCTTGAGCGGGAGAGTCAACGAGCAGTACTTC.